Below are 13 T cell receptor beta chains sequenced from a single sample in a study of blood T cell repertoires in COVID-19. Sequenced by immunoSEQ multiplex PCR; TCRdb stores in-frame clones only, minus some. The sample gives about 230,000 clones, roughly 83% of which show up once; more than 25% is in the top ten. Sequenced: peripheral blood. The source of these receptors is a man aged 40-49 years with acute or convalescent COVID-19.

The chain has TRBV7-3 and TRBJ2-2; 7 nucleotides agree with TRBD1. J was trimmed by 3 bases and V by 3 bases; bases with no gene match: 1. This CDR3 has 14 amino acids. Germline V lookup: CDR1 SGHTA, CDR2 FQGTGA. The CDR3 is CASSLTGYTGELFF. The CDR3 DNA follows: TGTGCCAGCAGCTTGACAGGGTACACCGGGGAGCTGTTTTTT.

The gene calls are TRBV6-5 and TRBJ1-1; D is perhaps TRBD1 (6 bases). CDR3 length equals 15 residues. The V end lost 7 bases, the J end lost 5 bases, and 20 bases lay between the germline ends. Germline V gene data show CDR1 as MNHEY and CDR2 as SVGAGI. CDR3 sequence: CASISLLGGRTEAFF. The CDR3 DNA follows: TGTGCCAGCATCTCGTTGCTCGGGGGGCGAACTGAAGCTTTCTTT.

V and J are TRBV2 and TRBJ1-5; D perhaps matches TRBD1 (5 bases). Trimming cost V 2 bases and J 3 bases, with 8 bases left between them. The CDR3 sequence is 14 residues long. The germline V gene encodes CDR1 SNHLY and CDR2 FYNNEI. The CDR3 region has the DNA TGTGCCAGCAGTGAATTAGGGGTCAATCAGCCCCAGCATTTT. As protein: CASSELGVNQPQHF.

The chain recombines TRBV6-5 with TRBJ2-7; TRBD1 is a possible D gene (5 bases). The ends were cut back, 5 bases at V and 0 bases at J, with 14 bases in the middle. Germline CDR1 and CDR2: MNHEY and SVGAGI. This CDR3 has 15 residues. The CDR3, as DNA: TGTGCCAGCAGTAAAACCACAGGAGACTCCTACGAGCAGTACTTC. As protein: CASSKTTGDSYEQYF.

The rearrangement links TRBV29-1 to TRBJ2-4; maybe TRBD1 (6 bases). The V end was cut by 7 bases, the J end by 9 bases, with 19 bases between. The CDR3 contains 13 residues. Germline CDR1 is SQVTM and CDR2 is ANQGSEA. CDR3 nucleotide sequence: TGCAGCGCACCCGGTCCAGGGGATGGCATTCAGTACTTC. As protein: CSAPGPGDGIQYF.

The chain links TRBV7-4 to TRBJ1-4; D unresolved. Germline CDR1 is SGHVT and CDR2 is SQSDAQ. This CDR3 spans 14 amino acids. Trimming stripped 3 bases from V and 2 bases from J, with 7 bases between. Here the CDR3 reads CASSFEPTNEKLFF. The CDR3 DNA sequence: TGTGCCAGCAGCTTTGAGCCTACTAATGAAAAACTGTTTTTT.

The CDR3 is CASSQITSGSDNEQFF. CDR3 DNA: TGCGCCAGCAGCCAAATAACTAGCGGGAGTGACAATGAGCAGTTCTTC. The genes are TRBV4-1 and TRBJ2-1, with TRBD2 identical over 11 bases. The CDR3 spans 16 residues. V lost 2 bases to trimming and J lost 5 bases; unmatched junction nucleotides: 5. The V gene's germline CDR1 is MGHRA and CDR2 YSYEKL.

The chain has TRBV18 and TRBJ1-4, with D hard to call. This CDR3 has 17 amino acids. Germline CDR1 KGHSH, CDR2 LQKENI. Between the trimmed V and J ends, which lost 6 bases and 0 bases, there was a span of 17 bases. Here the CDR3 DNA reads TGTGCCAGCTCGCTGAATCCAAGGACTGCAACTAATGAAAAACTGTTTTTT. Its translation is CASSLNPRTATNEKLFF.

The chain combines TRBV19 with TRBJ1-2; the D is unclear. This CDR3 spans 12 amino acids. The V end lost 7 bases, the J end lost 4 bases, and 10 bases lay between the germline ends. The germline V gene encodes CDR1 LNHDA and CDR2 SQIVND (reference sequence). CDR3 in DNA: TGTGCCAGTACAATAGGGAGCTATGGCTACACCTTC. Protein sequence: CASTIGSYGYTF. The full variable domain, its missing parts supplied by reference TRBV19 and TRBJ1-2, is DGGITQSPKYLFRKEGQNVTLSCEQNLNHDAMYWYRQDPGQGLRLIYYSQIVNDFQKGDIAEGYSVSREKKESFPLTVTSAQKNPTAFYLCASTIGSYGYTFGSGTRLTVV.

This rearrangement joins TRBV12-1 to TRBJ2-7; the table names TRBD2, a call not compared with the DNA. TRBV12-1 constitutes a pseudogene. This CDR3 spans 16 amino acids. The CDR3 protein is CASSSPRRDATYEQYF. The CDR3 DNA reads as TGTGCCAGCAGCTCCCCCAGGAGGGACGCTACCTACGAGCAGTACTTC.

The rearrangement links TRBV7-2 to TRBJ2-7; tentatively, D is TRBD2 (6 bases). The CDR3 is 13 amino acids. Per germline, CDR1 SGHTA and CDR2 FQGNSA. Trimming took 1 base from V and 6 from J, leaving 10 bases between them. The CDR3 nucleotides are TGTGCCAGCAGCTTAGTTTTTAGCGGCGAGCAGTACTTC. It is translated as CASSLVFSGEQYF.

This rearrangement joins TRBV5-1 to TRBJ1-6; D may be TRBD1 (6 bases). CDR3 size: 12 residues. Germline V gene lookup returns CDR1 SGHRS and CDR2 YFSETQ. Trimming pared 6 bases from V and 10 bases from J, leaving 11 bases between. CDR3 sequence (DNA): TGCGCCAGCACAACAGGGCGGTCACCCCTCCACTTT. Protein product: CASTTGRSPLHF.

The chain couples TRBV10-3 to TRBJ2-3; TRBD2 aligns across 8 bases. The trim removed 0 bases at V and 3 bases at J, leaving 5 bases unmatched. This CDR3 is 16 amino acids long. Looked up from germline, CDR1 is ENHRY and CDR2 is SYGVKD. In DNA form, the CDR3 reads TGTGCCATCAGTGAGTCGCGGGAGGAGATGACAGATACGCAGTATTTT. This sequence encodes CAISESREEMTDTQYF.